These T cell receptor beta chains were read from a single sample in a study of shared clonotypes between healthy human individuals. Sequencing used immunoSEQ multiplex PCR; TCRdb keeps in-frame clones, though not all of them. The data contain more than 500,000 clones, roughly 95% of them singletons. Sequencing was done on a sample of naive CD8+ T cells sorted from blood. The receptors derive from a woman aged 25 to 39 in good health. The CDR3 runs from the conserved cysteine through the conserved F or W. A D gene is named only where the DNA matches it firmly. Clone size is stated in some rows and not others, as once, few, many or a class when expanded.

clone_size	v_call	j_call	d_call	cdr3_aa	cdr3_nt
NA	TRBV5-4	TRBJ1-1	NA	CASSSGTIMNTEAFF	TGTGCCAGCAGTTCCGGGACAATCATGAACACTGAAGCTTTCTTT
NA	TRBV9	TRBJ2-2	TRBD1	CAKEQGASNTGELFF	TGTGCCAAGGAACAGGGGGCGAGTAACACCGGGGAGCTGTTTTTT
NA	TRBV27	TRBJ2-7	NA	CASSMDITVSYEQYF	TGTGCCAGCAGTATGGACATAACAGTGTCCTACGAGCAGTACTTC
NA	TRBV10-3	TRBJ2-7	NA	CAIGTGTPSYEQYF	TGTGCCATCGGTACGGGGACCCCCTCCTACGAGCAGTACTTC
NA	TRBV5-4	TRBJ2-7	TRBD1	CASSEKTGGAYEQYF	TGTGCCAGCAGCGAGAAGACAGGGGGCGCCTACGAGCAGTACTTC
NA	TRBV27	TRBJ2-1	TRBD2	CASGFPGRAGGNEQFF	TGTGCCAGCGGGTTCCCGGGGCGAGCGGGAGGGAATGAGCAGTTCTTC
NA	TRBV5-1	TRBJ2-1	TRBD1	CASSFGQGVPNEQFF	TGCGCCAGCAGCTTCGGACAGGGAGTGCCCAATGAGCAGTTCTTC
NA	TRBV28	TRBJ2-7	NA	CASNTGTPTDEQYF	TGTGCCAGCAATACCGGGACCCCCACGGACGAGCAGTACTTC
once	TRBV13	TRBJ1-2	TRBD1	CASRLQGDYGYTF	TGTGCCAGCAGACTACAGGGGGACTATGGCTACACCTTC
NA	TRBV11-2	TRBJ1-1	NA	CASSLDNPTMNTEAFF	TGTGCCAGCAGCTTAGATAATCCAACGATGAACACTGAAGCTTTCTTT
NA	TRBV7-9	TRBJ2-7	TRBD2	CASSPRLAERAHYEQYF	TGTGCCAGCAGCCCCCGACTAGCGGAAAGAGCTCATTACGAGCAGTACTTC
NA	TRBV6-5	TRBJ2-1	NA	CASSSRPNEQFF	TGTGCCAGCAGTTCGCGTCCTAATGAGCAGTTCTTC
NA	TRBV5-4	TRBJ2-1	NA	CASALGPEQFF	TGTGCCAGCGCCCTAGGACCTGAGCAGTTCTTC
NA	TRBV6-5	TRBJ2-5	TRBD1	CASSYLTGDQETQYF	TGTGCCAGCAGTTACTTAACAGGGGACCAAGAGACCCAGTACTTC
NA	TRBV11-2	TRBJ2-7	NA	CASSFLSYEQYF	TGTGCCAGCAGCTTTCTCTCCTACGAGCAGTACTTC
NA	TRBV10-3	TRBJ2-1	NA	CAISEALDNNEQFF	TGTGCCATCAGTGAGGCGCTAGACAACAATGAGCAGTTCTTC
NA	TRBV28	TRBJ1-1	NA	CASSLLGFAEAFF	TGTGCCAGCAGTTTACTGGGGTTCGCTGAAGCTTTCTTT
NA	TRBV4-2	TRBJ2-7	NA	CASSQGNSVYEQYF	TGTGCCAGCAGCCAAGGGAACTCCGTCTACGAGCAGTACTTC
NA	TRBV2	TRBJ2-7	NA	CASRPASFHEQYF	TGTGCCAGCAGGCCGGCTAGTTTCCACGAGCAGTACTTC
NA	TRBV2	TRBJ2-7	NA	CASSESVYYEQYF	TGTGCCAGCAGTGAATCGGTTTACTACGAGCAGTACTTC
NA	TRBV6-5	TRBJ2-1	NA	CASSYSPVLEQFF	TGTGCCAGCAGTTACTCACCTGTCTTGGAGCAGTTCTTC
NA	TRBV5-4	TRBJ2-3	TRBD2	CASSLALAGLRTDTQYF	TGTGCCAGCAGCTTGGCCCTAGCGGGACTCCGCACAGATACGCAGTATTTT
NA	TRBV7-9	TRBJ2-1	TRBD2	CASSSLAGRSYNEQFF	TGTGCCAGCAGCTCGTTAGCGGGCCGCTCCTACAATGAGCAGTTCTTC
NA	TRBV9	TRBJ1-1	NA	CASSVAANTEAFF	TGTGCCAGCAGCGTAGCAGCGAACACTGAAGCTTTCTTT
NA	TRBV10-2	TRBJ1-3	NA	CASSENSRGNTIYF	TGCGCCAGCAGTGAAAACAGCCGGGGAAACACCATATATTTT
NA	TRBV6-6	TRBJ2-2	NA	CASSSWTRNTGELFF	TGTGCCAGCAGTTCTTGGACGAGGAACACCGGGGAGCTGTTTTTT
NA	TRBV30	TRBJ2-2	TRBD1	CAWSVGQGAVPGELFF	TGTGCCTGGAGTGTAGGACAGGGAGCCGTTCCCGGGGAGCTGTTTTTT
once	TRBV2	TRBJ2-3	TRBD1	CASSVTGGSEDTQYF	TGTGCCAGCAGTGTGACAGGGGGCTCGGAAGATACGCAGTATTTT